This is a list of T cell receptor beta chains from one sample in a study of Ad26.COV2.S vaccination and SARS-CoV-2 variants. Using immunoSEQ multiplex PCR, the repertoire was profiled, and TCRdb retains in-frame clones only, with some absent. The sample consists of about 250,000 clones, approximately 89% of them appearing once. The source was peripheral blood, collected in a trial of Ad26.COV2.S vaccine versus placebo. These receptors came from a person between 18 and 59 years old who received the Ad26.COV2.S COVID-19 vaccine or a placebo. Both conserved end residues are part of each CDR3. A D gene is named only where the DNA matches it firmly. Clone size is shown for a subset of rows, as once, few, many or a class of expanded clone.

D gene	V gene	clone size	J gene	CDR3 DNA	CDR3 protein
TRBD2	TRBV11-2	NA	TRBJ2-4	TGTGCCAGCAGCTTAGTAGCGGGAGTGCCCTTTCAGTACTTC	CASSLVAGVPFQYF
NA	TRBV10-1	NA	TRBJ2-5	TGCGCCAGCAGTGGACAGGTTTTGGAGACCCAGTACTTC	CASSGQVLETQYF
TRBD1	TRBV19	NA	TRBJ2-7	TGTGCCAGTAGTAAGACAGGGGGAATCCTTACCTACGAGCAGTACTTC	CASSKTGGILTYEQYF
NA	TRBV6-5	NA	TRBJ1-5	TGTGCCAGCAGTCGGAATTGGGTGAGCAATCAGCCCCAGCATTTT	CASSRNWVSNQPQHF
NA	TRBV5-1	once	TRBJ2-2	TGCGCCAGCAGCTCGGAAGGGGGCACCGGGGAGCTGTTTTTT	CASSSEGGTGELFF
TRBD1	TRBV28	NA	TRBJ1-6	TGTGCCAGCAGTTCGGGACAGGGAGATTCACCCCTCCACTTT	CASSSGQGDSPLHF
TRBD1	TRBV5-6	NA	TRBJ2-6	TGTGCCAGCAGCTTAACAGGGGGGTCCAACGTCCTGACTTTC	CASSLTGGSNVLTF
TRBD1	TRBV5-1	once	TRBJ2-7	TGCGCCAGCAGCAGCGGGACAGGGAACACCTACGAGCAGTACTTC	CASSSGTGNTYEQYF
NA	TRBV19	NA	TRBJ2-7	TGTGCCAGTAGTATGGCAGTGATCTCCTACGAGCAGTACTTC	CASSMAVISYEQYF
NA	TRBV4-2	NA	TRBJ1-1	TGTGCCAGCAGTAGTCACTCGAACACTGAAGCTTTCTTT	CASSSHSNTEAFF
NA	TRBV7-2	NA	TRBJ1-1	TGTGCCAGCAGCTTGCAGGGGCGGAGCACTGAAGCTTTCTTT	CASSLQGRSTEAFF
NA	TRBV27	NA	TRBJ2-6	TGTGCCAGCAGTTTATGGGGGCCGAGGGAAGCTGGGGCCAACGTCCTGACTTTC	CASSLWGPREAGANVLTF
NA	TRBV27	NA	TRBJ2-7	TGTGCCAGCAAACCTTTCCCGCTTTTGGCCTACGAGCAGTACTTC	CASKPFPLLAYEQYF
NA	TRBV28	NA	TRBJ1-5	TGTGCCAGCAGTCCCGTCGGATGGGTGCCCCAGCATTTT	CASSPVGWVPQHF
NA	TRBV7-6	NA	TRBJ2-7	TGTGCCAGCAGCTTAGGAGACGGTCTACGAGAGCAGTACTTC	CASSLGDGLREQYF
NA	TRBV6-5	few	TRBJ1-4	TGTGCCAGCAGACGACAGGTTAATGAAAAACTGTTTTTT	CASRRQVNEKLFF
NA	TRBV30	NA	TRBJ1-3	TGTGCCTGGAGTTTCGCAGTGAAGACTGGAAACACCATATATTTT	CAWSFAVKTGNTIYF
TRBD1	TRBV2	NA	TRBJ2-7	TGTGCCAGCAGGGGACAGAATCCTTACTACGAGCAGTACTTC	CASRGQNPYYEQYF
NA	TRBV3-1/TRBV3-2	once	TRBJ2-1	TGTGCCAGCAGCCAATCCCCCGACTTAAACAATGAGCAGTTCTTC	CASSQSPDLNNEQFF
NA	TRBV9	NA	TRBJ1-6	TGTGCCAGCACCCGAGGGGGAAGTCAGAATTCACCCCTCCACTTT	CASTRGGSQNSPLHF
NA	TRBV30	once	TRBJ2-7	TGTGCCTGGAAGAGACATTCGGTCCCCTACGAGCAGTACTTC	CAWKRHSVPYEQYF
NA	TRBV20-1	NA	TRBJ2-3	TGCAGTGCCACGACAGTAGATACGCAGTATTTT	CSATTVDTQYF
NA	TRBV12-3/TRBV12-4	NA	TRBJ2-1	TGTGCCAGCAGCCTTCTCCCCAATGAGCAGTTCTTC	CASSLLPNEQFF
TRBD2	TRBV9	once	TRBJ2-1	TGTGCCAGCTACCGGGTAGCGGGAGATGTTGAGCAGTTCTTC	CASYRVAGDVEQFF
TRBD1	TRBV12-5	NA	TRBJ2-2	TGTGCTAGTGGTTTGGCATGGACAGGGGTAACCGGGGAGCTGTTTTTT	CASGLAWTGVTGELFF
NA	TRBV7-2	NA	TRBJ2-1	TGTGCCAGCAGACCAGGCCCATATGGAGACAATGAGCAGTTCTTC	CASRPGPYGDNEQFF
NA	TRBV5-6	NA	TRBJ1-1	TGTGCCAGCAGCTTGGGACACGTCCCAGGTGAAGCTTTCTTT	CASSLGHVPGEAFF
TRBD2	TRBV12-5	NA	TRBJ2-5	TGTGCTAGTGGTTTGGGAAGCTCGGCGGGGGGAATGGAGACCCAGTACTTC	CASGLGSSAGGMETQYF
NA	TRBV5-1	NA	TRBJ1-2	TGCGCCAGCGCCGTCGACTTCGGGCGGTATGGCTACACCTTC	CASAVDFGRYGYTF
NA	TRBV27	NA	TRBJ1-5	TGTGCCAGCGGGGGGGGACCCTATAGCAATCAGCCCCAGCATTTT	CASGGGPYSNQPQHF
NA	TRBV30	NA	TRBJ1-1	TGTGCCTGGAGCGCCCGGTCGGGCACTGAAGCTTTCTTT	CAWSARSGTEAFF
TRBD1	TRBV4-1	NA	TRBJ2-1	TGCGCCAGCAGCCCTCGCCCGACAGGGGCTAAGGGGGATGAGCAGTTCTTC	CASSPRPTGAKGDEQFF
TRBD1	TRBV7-2	NA	TRBJ2-7	TGTGCCAGCAGCACGGGACAGGTCCCCTACGAGCAGTACTTC	CASSTGQVPYEQYF
NA	TRBV4-2	NA	TRBJ2-2	TGTGCCAGCAGCCCGTTTGGCCCTCGGGAGCAGAACACCGGGGAGCTGTTTTTT	CASSPFGPREQNTGELFF